The 23 T cell receptor beta chains listed next were all sequenced from one sample in a study of technical replicates of blood from a few donors. Produced via immunoSEQ multiplex PCR; TCRdb's table is partial and in-frame only. The sample lists 40,000 to 60,000 clones, around nine tenths occurring once. Source material: PBMCs. The receptors originated from a human donor in good health. Some clones in this sample may be carry-over from other donors' samples.

V gene TRBV29-1 combines with J gene TRBJ2-5; 7 bases align to TRBD2. The germline gives CDR1 SQVTM, CDR2 ANQGSEA. This CDR3 contains 13 residues. With 3 bases clipped from V and 3 bases from J, the junction kept 4 bases outside the gene matches. The CDR3 DNA reads as TGCAGCGTTGAGCCAGGGAGGGAAGAGACCCAGTACTTC. Translation: CSVEPGREETQYF.

This clone was detected once. The rearrangement links TRBV5-4 to TRBJ2-7; possibly TRBD2 for D (7 bases). The CDR3 has 14 residues. Trimming cost V 4 bases and J 4 bases, with 15 bases left between them. Germline V gene data show CDR1 as SGHNT and CDR2 as YYREEE (reference sequence). CDR3 region: CASSRGGAIYEQYF. The CDR3 DNA follows: TGTGCCAGCAGCAGGGGGGGGGCGATATACGAGCAGTACTTC.

This sequence joins TRBV15 and TRBJ1-3, with D perhaps matching TRBD1 (5 bases). The V end lost 7 bases, the J end lost 8 bases, and 15 bases lay between the germline ends. Germline V gene lookup returns CDR1 LNHNV and CDR2 YYDKDF (reference sequence). CDR3 length: 13 amino acids. Here the CDR3 reads CATTQNGGDTIYF. As DNA, the CDR3 is TGTGCCACCACCCAAAACGGAGGGGACACCATATATTTT.

The J gene is TRBJ2-3, the V gene TRBV14, with TRBD1 matching over 10 bases. This CDR3 has 18 amino acids. V lost 4 bases, J lost 6 bases, and 16 bases stayed unmatched. The germline V gene encodes CDR1 SGHDN and CDR2 FVKESK. This chain's CDR3 is CASSLRLRDRGMKDTQYF. CDR3 nucleotide sequence: TGTGCCAGCAGCCTCAGGTTACGGGACAGGGGAATGAAGGATACGCAGTATTTT.

In this sample, this clone turned up once. The V and J genes are TRBV5-1 and TRBJ2-2; D might be TRBD1 (5 bases). This CDR3 spans 13 amino acids. V was cut by 4 bases and J by 6 bases, with 10 bases left in between. In germline, CDR1 is SGHRS, CDR2 YFSETQ. The CDR3 region is CASSHPGPGELFF. CDR3 DNA: TGCGCCAGCAGCCACCCAGGGCCCGGGGAGCTGTTTTTT. The full variable domain, completed using reference TRBV5-1 and TRBJ2-2, is KAGVTQTPRYLIKTRGQQVTLSCSPISGHRSVSWYQQTPGQGLQFLFEYFSETQRNKGNFPGRFSGRQFSNSRSEMNVSTLELGDSALYLCASSHPGPGELFFGEGSRLTVL.

V is TRBV29-1 and J is TRBJ1-2, with D possibly being TRBD1 (5 bases). The CDR3 has 14 amino acids. Germline V lookup: CDR1 SQVTM, CDR2 ANQGSEA. The V gene lost 2 bases and the J gene lost 2 bases, with 12 bases spanning the gap. CDR3 in amino acids: CSVERGGNNYGYTF. For the CDR3, the DNA is TGCAGCGTTGAACGCGGGGGAAACAACTATGGCTACACCTTC.

The CDR3 loop is CASSLVGQQETQYF. CDR3 coding DNA: TGTGCCAGCAGCTTGGTGGGACAACAAGAGACCCAGTACTTC. J is TRBJ2-5 and V is TRBV5-4, with D possibly TRBD1 on 6 matching bases. V was shortened by 0 bases and J by 2 bases, with 8 bases between the two germline ends. Germline values: CDR1 SGHNT, CDR2 YYREEE (reference sequence). CDR3 length: 14 residues.

The chain joins TRBV7-9 to TRBJ2-7, with D tentatively TRBD1 (6 bases). CDR1 SEHNR and CDR2 FQNEAQ come from the germline V gene (reference sequence). V lost 3 bases and J 3 bases, leaving 12 bases between the germline ends. The CDR3 length is 14 residues. The CDR3 reads CASSFQDRHYEQYF. As DNA, the CDR3 is TGTGCCAGCAGCTTCCAGGACAGACACTACGAGCAGTACTTC.

V gene TRBV5-1 combines with J gene TRBJ1-1, with D perhaps matching TRBD1 (5 bases). Trimming shortened V by 0 bases and J by 5 bases, and 11 bases separated the two germline ends. CDR1 is SGHRS and CDR2 is YFSETQ in the germline V gene. The CDR3 has 14 residues. The CDR3: CASSLGGYWTEAFF. The DNA for the CDR3 is TGCGCCAGCAGCTTGGGGGGCTATTGGACTGAAGCTTTCTTT.

The V and J genes are TRBV6-5 and TRBJ1-1; no definite D call. Germline CDR1 MNHEY, CDR2 SVGAGI. This CDR3 has 13 amino acids. Trimming removed 8 bases at V and 0 bases at J, with 10 bases between. CDR3 in DNA: TGTGCCAGCCAGCGTAATATGAACACTGAAGCTTTCTTT. The encoded protein is CASQRNMNTEAFF.

V usage is TRBV2 and J usage is TRBJ1-2; 9 positions match TRBD1. Germline lookup yields CDR1 SNHLY and CDR2 FYNNEI. The CDR3 runs 17 residues. The junction had 17 bases not matched to a gene; V was cut back by 10 bases and J by 2 bases. The CDR3 spells CAILQGAQSGANYGYTF. CDR3 DNA: TGTGCCATACTACAGGGGGCGCAGAGTGGGGCCAACTATGGCTACACCTTC. Variable domain in full (rest from reference TRBV2 and TRBJ1-2): EPEVTQTPSHQVTQMGQEVILRCVPISNHLYFYWYRQILGQKVEFLVSFYNNEISEKSEIFDDQFSVERPDGSNFTLKIRSTKLEDSAMYFCAILQGAQSGANYGYTFGSGTRLTVV.

The J gene is TRBJ1-3, the V gene TRBV10-1, with D tentatively TRBD1 (5 bases). Looked up from germline, CDR1 is WNHNN and CDR2 is SYGVQD (reference sequence). The CDR3 has 16 amino acids. With 4 bases removed from V and 2 bases from J, the gap between germline ends came to 15 bases. CDR3 in amino acids: CASSGSCGRAGNTIYF. The CDR3 DNA is TGCGCCAGCAGTGGATCATGTGGCAGGGCTGGAAACACCATATATTTT.

The rearrangement uses TRBV27 and TRBJ2-1; perhaps TRBD2 as D (6 bases). Trimming left V 5 bases short and J 4 bases short, with 12 bases between. The germline V gene encodes CDR1 MNHEY and CDR2 SMNVEV (reference sequence). The CDR3 contains 14 residues. The CDR3 loop reads CASSAGRTYNEQFF. The CDR3 region has the DNA TGTGCCAGCAGTGCGGGGAGGACTTACAATGAGCAGTTCTTC.

V usage is TRBV7-2 and J usage is TRBJ1-3; D possibly corresponds to TRBD1 (5 bases). CDR1 is SGHTA, CDR2 FQGNSA, per germline. V was pared by 4 bases and J by 4 bases, with 11 bases between. The CDR3 extends over 14 amino acids. CDR3 nucleotide sequence: TGTGCCAGCAGCTCCCAAGGGGCCGGAAACACCATATATTTT. It codes for CASSSQGAGNTIYF.

The count of this clone is one. The CDR3 region has the DNA TGTGCCATCAGTGAGGAAGCTGACAGGGTCACCGGGGAGCTGTTTTTT. It specifies CAISEEADRVTGELFF. The V call is TRBV10-3, the J call TRBJ2-2; 7 bases agree with TRBD1. This CDR3 region has 16 residues. V gave up 2 bases and J gave up 4 bases; unmatched junction bases: 7. Germline CDR1 is ENHRY and CDR2 is SYGVKD.

V gene TRBV7-9 combines with J gene TRBJ1-3, with D unclear. CDR1 SEHNR and CDR2 FQNEAQ come from the germline V gene (reference sequence). This CDR3 contains 15 residues. Trimming cost V 1 base and J 2 bases, with 9 bases left between them. CDR3 loop: CASSLGGLTGNTIYF. The CDR3 DNA follows: TGTGCCAGCAGCTTAGGAGGGCTAACTGGAAACACCATATATTTT. Based on the CDR3 plus reference TRBV7-9 and TRBJ1-3, the full variable domain is DTGVSQNPRHKITKRGQNVTFRCDPISEHNRLYWYRQTLGQGPEFLTYFQNEAQLEKSRLLSDRFSAERPKGSFSTLEIQRTEQGDSAMYLCASSLGGLTGNTIYFGEGSWLTVV.

The chain uses TRBV10-2 and TRBJ1-1, with D uncertain. CDR3 length equals 12 residues. Germline CDR1 reads WSHSY; CDR2 reads SAAADI. The V and J ends lost 5 bases and 2 bases respectively, with 6 bases between them. CDR3 residues: CASSLRNTEAFF. CDR3 DNA sequence: TGCGCCAGCAGTTTGCGAAACACTGAAGCTTTCTTT.

The chain employs TRBV5-1 and TRBJ1-1; possibly TRBD1 for D (6 bases). The V gene lost 2 bases and the J gene lost 1 base, with 18 bases spanning the gap. The CDR3 runs to 17 residues. Germline V lookup: CDR1 SGHRS, CDR2 YFSETQ. The CDR3 DNA reads as TGCGCCAGCAGCTTAAGGACAGATCCGATAGGGAACACTGAAGCTTTCTTT. This codes for CASSLRTDPIGNTEAFF.

Here the CDR3 DNA reads TGTGCCAGCAGTCGTTACACGCTCCAAAACACTGAAGCTTTCTTT. This gives the protein CASSRYTLQNTEAFF. This chain links TRBV2 with TRBJ1-1; D is unresolved. Trimming left V 5 bases short and J 2 bases short, with 15 bases between. The CDR3 has 15 residues. The germline CDR1 and CDR2 sequences are SNHLY and FYNNEI.

The chain is built from TRBV9 and TRBJ2-1, with 12 nucleotides matching TRBD2. The germline V gene has CDR1 SGDLS and CDR2 YYNGEE. Trimming at V came to 3 bases and at J to 4 bases, leaving 2 bases not matched to a gene. This CDR3 contains 15 residues. CDR3 bases: TGTGCCAGCAGCGGCGGACTAGCGGGGTACAATGAGCAGTTCTTC. Translated, it gives CASSGGLAGYNEQFF.

In its sample, this clone was seen a few times. The chain carries TRBV29-1 and TRBJ1-3; TRBD1 agrees at 9 bases. Trimming took 6 bases from V and 0 from J; bases not matched to a gene: 9. Per germline, CDR1 SQVTM and CDR2 ANQGSEA. The CDR3 runs 16 residues. CDR3 DNA: TGCAGCGTCGATCTACAGGGGGCCGACTCTGGAAACACCATATATTTT. Translation: CSVDLQGADSGNTIYF.

This clone was seen a few times. The chain carries TRBV2 and TRBJ2-3, with TRBD2 identical over 7 bases. The CDR3 has 15 amino acids. Germline CDR1 is SNHLY and CDR2 is FYNNEI. The ends lost 4 bases at V and 3 bases at J; junction bases unmatched: 7. CDR3 in DNA: TGTGCCAGCAGTGGGCGAACGGGGGGAACAGATACGCAGTATTTT. Protein product: CASSGRTGGTDTQYF.

The chain uses TRBV4-1 and TRBJ2-5, with a tentative D call TRBD2 (6 bases). Per germline, CDR1 MGHRA and CDR2 YSYEKL. Trimming took 1 base from V and 5 from J, leaving 11 bases between them. This CDR3 is 14 amino acids long. The CDR3 DNA sequence: TGCGCCAGCAGCCAAGTGACTAGAAGGGAGACCCAGTACTTC. Amino acids: CASSQVTRRETQYF.